One and the same sample provided the 26 T cell receptor beta chains below, sequenced in a study of beta chain features in type 1 diabetes. General study findings and limits: The study found moderately but significantly shorter TCRB CDR3s in all four CD4+ subsets of Type 1 diabetes patients.

All of the isolated RNA was reverse transcribed, so expressed TCRB transcripts were sequenced. Clones were read by immunoSEQ multiplex PCR, and TCRdb kept only the in-frame ones, dropping some. The table records around 600,000 clones, roughly an eighth of them present only once. These TCRs' antigens remain unknown. Sequencing was performed on naive CD4+ T cells from blood. These TCRs come from a man in his thirties or forties with type 1 diabetes.

The chain uses TRBV28 and TRBJ2-7, with 9 bases fitting TRBD2. The V segment lost 6 bases and the J segment 3 bases; nucleotides outside the gene matches: 9. Germline CDR1 is MDHEN and CDR2 is SYDVKM. CDR3 length: 15 amino acids. CDR3 sequence: CASSSNLLAGYEQYF. The CDR3 DNA sequence: TGTGCCAGCAGCTCTAATTTACTAGCGGGCTACGAGCAGTACTTC.

V is TRBV7-9 and J is TRBJ1-2, with D possibly TRBD1 on 6 matching bases. Germline V CDR1 and CDR2: SEHNR, FQNEAQ (reference sequence). The CDR3 has 14 residues. V was clipped by 1 base and J by 5 bases, with 11 bases between them. Here the CDR3 reads CASSLEVRGYGYTF. The CDR3 nucleotides read TGTGCCAGCAGCTTAGAAGTCAGGGGATATGGCTACACCTTC.

The CDR3 coding sequence is TGCGCCAGCAGCCAAGTTAAGGGGGCCACCTACGAGCAGTACTTC. Its protein product is CASSQVKGATYEQYF. The chain links TRBV4-3 to TRBJ2-7; 7 nucleotides match TRBD1. The V and J ends lost 1 base and 2 bases, in that order; junction bases with no gene match: 5. The CDR3 consists of 15 residues. The germline CDR1 and CDR2 sequences are LGHNA and YSLEER.

The chain employs TRBV28 and TRBJ1-2; D is unclear. Per germline, CDR1 MDHEN and CDR2 SYDVKM. This CDR3 is built from 12 residues. V lost 3 bases, J lost 8 bases, and 10 bases lay in between. The CDR3 protein is CASSFGVQGYTF. CDR3 DNA: TGTGCCAGCAGTTTCGGGGTTCAGGGCTACACCTTC.

This chain uses TRBV10-2 with TRBJ2-3; D uncertain. CDR3 size: 12 residues. V gave up 3 bases and J gave up 4 bases, with 5 bases separating them. Per germline, CDR1 WSHSY and CDR2 SAAADI. The chain's CDR3 is CASSDAADTQYF. CDR3 nucleotides: TGCGCCAGCAGTGACGCGGCAGATACGCAGTATTTT.

The CDR3 region has the DNA TGTGCCAGTAGTATCTCTGGCCCTAGCAATCAGCCCCAGCATTTT. Residues: CASSISGPSNQPQHF. The chain has TRBV19 and TRBJ1-5, with D hard to call. The CDR3 totals 15 residues. Trimming stripped 3 bases from V and 0 bases from J, with 9 bases between. Per the germline V gene, CDR1 is LNHDA and CDR2 is SQIVND (reference sequence).

This sequence joins TRBV7-9 and TRBJ1-1; possibly TRBD1 for D (5 bases). This CDR3 has 17 amino acids. The germline V gene has CDR1 SEHNR and CDR2 FQNEAQ (reference sequence). V was shortened by 6 bases and J by 2 bases, with 22 bases between the two germline ends. The CDR3 sequence is CASSPLLSGAANTEAFF. CDR3 DNA sequence: TGTGCCAGCAGTCCATTACTCTCCGGGGCAGCAAACACTGAAGCTTTCTTT.

The genes are TRBV19 and TRBJ1-1; 7 bases align to TRBD1. The CDR3 runs 15 residues. CDR1 and CDR2 from the germline V gene are LNHDA and SQIVND (reference sequence). J was trimmed by 2 bases and V by 5 bases; bases with no gene match: 8. The CDR3: CASSPSGTDNTEAFF. Written as DNA, the CDR3 is TGTGCCAGTAGTCCCTCTGGGACAGATAACACTGAAGCTTTCTTT. The full variable domain, completed using reference TRBV19 and TRBJ1-1, is DGGITQSPKYLFRKEGQNVTLSCEQNLNHDAMYWYRQDPGQGLRLIYYSQIVNDFQKGDIAEGYSVSREKKESFPLTVTSAQKNPTAFYLCASSPSGTDNTEAFFGQGTRLTVV.

This clone came up a few times. This chain links TRBV7-2 with TRBJ2-3, with 13 bases identical to TRBD2. The CDR3 runs to 16 residues. Germline CDR1 reads SGHTA; CDR2 reads FQGNSA. J gave up 4 bases and V 2 bases, and 3 bases lay outside the gene matches. DNA for the CDR3: TGTGCCAGCAGCTTAACTAGCGGGGGGGCTTCAGATACGCAGTATTTT. Translation gives CASSLTSGGASDTQYF. Based on the CDR3 plus reference TRBV7-2 and TRBJ2-3, the full variable domain is GAGVSQSPSNKVTEKGKDVELRCDPISGHTALYWYRQSLGQGLEFLIYFQGNSAPDKSGLPSDRFSAERTGGSVSTLTIQRTQQEDSAVYLCASSLTSGGASDTQYFGPGTRLTVL.

This clone has only a few counts. The chain employs TRBV29-1 and TRBJ2-6, with D possibly being TRBD1 (5 bases). The V gene's germline CDR1 is SQVTM and CDR2 ANQGSEA. This CDR3 contains 16 residues. The V gene lost 4 bases and the J gene lost 0 bases, with 13 bases spanning the gap. DNA for the CDR3: TGCAGCGTTGCAGGGATGGACCTCTCTGGGGCCAACGTCCTGACTTTC. This encodes CSVAGMDLSGANVLTF.

This clone was found a few times. The gene calls are TRBV9 and TRBJ2-5; D is uncertain. V dropped 2 bases and J dropped 5 bases, with 13 bases sitting between them. CDR3 length equals 14 residues. Germline assignment: CDR1 SGDLS and CDR2 YYNGEE. The CDR3, as DNA: TGTGCCAGCAGCGTGACCCGTACGTCCGAGACCCAGTACTTC. It yields the protein CASSVTRTSETQYF.

This clone was detected a few times. The V call is TRBV10-3, the J call TRBJ1-2; D is perhaps TRBD1 (6 bases). Per germline, CDR1 ENHRY and CDR2 SYGVKD. Trimming stripped 2 bases from V and 6 bases from J, with 10 bases between. This CDR3 has 13 residues. Here the CDR3 reads CAISENRENGYTF. The CDR3, as DNA: TGTGCCATCAGTGAGAACAGGGAGAATGGCTACACCTTC.

The chain combines TRBV4-2 with TRBJ2-7; the D call may be TRBD1 or TRBD2 (5 bases each). The CDR3 extends over 14 amino acids. Germline CDR1 and CDR2: LGHNA and YNFKEQ. Deletions cut 5 bases from V and 1 base from J, with 12 bases between. The chain's CDR3 is CASSDRDQSYEQYF. The CDR3 nucleotides read TGTGCCAGCAGCGACCGGGACCAGTCCTACGAGCAGTACTTC.

V and J are TRBV7-8 and TRBJ1-1; 8 nucleotides line up with TRBD1. Per the germline V gene, CDR1 is SGHVS and CDR2 is FQNEAQ. The CDR3 is made up of 16 amino acids. Trimming cost V 5 bases and J 1 base; bases outside gene matches: 9. For the CDR3, the DNA is TGTGCCAGCAGCCGACTGCTGGGACAGGAGAACACTGAAGCTTTCTTT. Translated: CASSRLLGQENTEAFF.

This clone came up once. V gene TRBV7-2 combines with J gene TRBJ1-6; D not certain. Germline loops: CDR1 SGHTA, CDR2 FQGNSA. The germline V and J ends were trimmed by 4 bases and 4 bases, with 5 bases remaining between them. The CDR3 totals 13 residues. CDR3 DNA: TGTGCCAGCAGCTCTCTGTATAATTCACCCCTCCACTTT. Its protein is CASSSLYNSPLHF.

The chain has TRBV6-6 and TRBJ2-7, with D maybe TRBD2 (7 bases). CDR1 MNHNY and CDR2 SVGAGI come from the germline V gene (reference sequence). The CDR3 length is 16 residues. Between the trimmed V and J ends, which lost 5 bases and 7 bases, there was a span of 24 bases. In DNA form, the CDR3 reads TGTGCCAGCAGTCTTAGCGGGCCAACCCAGAGGGGGGAGCAGTACTTC. Translated: CASSLSGPTQRGEQYF.

In regard to this clone: One end of the junction is discordant with germline, which a read error may explain. V and J are TRBV6-1 and TRBJ2-7; D could derive from TRBD1 or TRBD2 (5 bases each). In germline, CDR1 is MNHNS, CDR2 SASEGT. The CDR3 covers 14 residues. DNA of the CDR3: TGTGCCAGCAGCGAAGGGGCAGGGACCGACGAGCAGTACTTC. Its translation is CASSEGAGTDEQYF.

Concerning this clone: Additional DNA sequences in this sample encode the identical CDR3. The chain combines TRBV7-2 with TRBJ2-5; 7 bases are a match to TRBD2. Germline V gene sequence: CDR1 SGHTA, CDR2 FQGNSA. CDR3 size: 13 residues. V shed 1 base and J 5 bases; nucleotides not matched to a gene: 1. The CDR3 nucleotides read TGTGCCAGCAGCTTAGGGGGAGGGGAGACCCAGTACTTC. Translating it yields CASSLGGGETQYF.

J is TRBJ2-2 and V is TRBV7-9, with 9 bases matching TRBD1. V lost 5 bases and J lost 7; bases outside the gene matches: 8. CDR1 SEHNR and CDR2 FQNEAQ come from the germline V gene (reference sequence). The CDR3 sequence is 15 residues long. Here the CDR3 DNA reads TGTGCCAGCAGCGACCGGGACAGGGTTGGCGGGGAGCTGTTTTTT. Protein product: CASSDRDRVGGELFF.

The chain couples TRBV18 to TRBJ2-6, with 9 bases lining up with TRBD1. With 6 bases clipped from V and 4 bases from J, the junction kept 7 bases outside the gene matches. This CDR3 contains 16 residues. Per germline, CDR1 KGHSH and CDR2 LQKENI. CDR3 in DNA: TGTGCCAGCTCCGAACAGGGGGCGCCCGGGGCCAACGTCCTGACTTTC. Encoded protein: CASSEQGAPGANVLTF.

The chain couples TRBV29-1 to TRBJ1-1, with 7 bases fitting TRBD1. The CDR3 contains 13 residues. Trimming removed 5 bases from V and 4 bases from J; junction bases left unmatched: 7. The germline CDR1 and CDR2 sequences are SQVTM and ANQGSEA. In nucleotides, the CDR3 is TGCAGCGTTACGACAGGGATCGGCACTGAAGCTTTCTTT. Its protein is CSVTTGIGTEAFF.

The sample holds a few counts of this clone. The chain has TRBV29-1 and TRBJ2-1; 10 nucleotides match TRBD1. The CDR3 contains 13 residues. Per germline, CDR1 SQVTM and CDR2 ANQGSEA. V shed 7 bases and J 7 bases; nucleotides not matched to a gene: 7. Here the CDR3 reads CSAPTGGQNEQFF. CDR3 coding DNA: TGCAGCGCCCCGACAGGGGGCCAGAATGAGCAGTTCTTC.

This clone was seen more than once but under ten times. The genes are TRBV5-1 and TRBJ1-2; D gene unclear. This CDR3 is 13 amino acids long. Deletions cut 0 bases from V and 3 bases from J, with 6 bases between. The germline V gene has CDR1 SGHRS and CDR2 YFSETQ. CDR3 sequence (DNA): TGCGCCAGCAGCTTGGGCAGCGACTATGGCTACACCTTC. It encodes CASSLGSDYGYTF.

This chain uses TRBV5-4 with TRBJ1-2, with D unresolved. V was pared by 0 bases and J by 4 bases, with 10 bases between. This CDR3 spans 14 amino acids. Germline CDR1 is SGHNT and CDR2 is YYREEE (reference sequence). The CDR3: CASSLELLSYGYTF. The DNA of the CDR3 is TGTGCCAGCAGCTTGGAGCTCCTGTCCTATGGCTACACCTTC.

The chain combines TRBV7-9 with TRBJ1-1; 8 bases match TRBD1. The CDR3 length is 15 residues. V gave up 5 bases and J gave up 1 base; unmatched junction bases: 6. The germline V gene encodes CDR1 SEHNR and CDR2 FQNEAQ (reference sequence). CDR3 sequence (DNA): TGTGCCAGCAGCACTTACAGGGGGAAGAACACTGAAGCTTTCTTT. This gives the protein CASSTYRGKNTEAFF. The full variable domain, with the rest looked up from reference TRBV7-9 and TRBJ1-1, is DTGVSQNPRHKITKRGQNVTFRCDPISEHNRLYWYRQTLGQGPEFLTYFQNEAQLEKSRLLSDRFSAERPKGSFSTLEIQRTEQGDSAMYLCASSTYRGKNTEAFFGQGTRLTVV.

This clone occurred a few times. This sequence joins TRBV4-3 and TRBJ1-4, with unresolved D. CDR1 is LGHNA and CDR2 is YSLEER in the germline V gene. The V gene lost 0 bases and the J gene lost 11 bases, with 16 bases spanning the gap. The CDR3 contains 15 residues. CDR3 protein: CASSQDRVSVGKLFF. CDR3 coding DNA: TGCGCCAGCAGCCAAGATCGGGTCTCGGTGGGGAAACTGTTTTTT.